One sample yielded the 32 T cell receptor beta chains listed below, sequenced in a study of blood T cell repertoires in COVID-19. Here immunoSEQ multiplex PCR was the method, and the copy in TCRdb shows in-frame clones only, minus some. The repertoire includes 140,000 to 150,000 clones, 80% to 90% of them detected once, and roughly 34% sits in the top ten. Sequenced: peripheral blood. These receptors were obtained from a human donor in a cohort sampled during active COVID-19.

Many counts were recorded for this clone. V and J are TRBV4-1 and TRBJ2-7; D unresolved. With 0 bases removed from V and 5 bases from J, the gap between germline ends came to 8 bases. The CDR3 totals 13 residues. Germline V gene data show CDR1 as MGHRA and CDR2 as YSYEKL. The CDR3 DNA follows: TGCGCCAGCAGCCAAGACCCCCCCGACGAGCAGTACTTC. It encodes CASSQDPPDEQYF.

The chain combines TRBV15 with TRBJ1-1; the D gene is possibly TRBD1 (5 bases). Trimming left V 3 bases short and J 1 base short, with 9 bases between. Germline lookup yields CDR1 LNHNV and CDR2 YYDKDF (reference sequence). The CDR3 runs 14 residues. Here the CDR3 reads CATSSGGGNTEAFF. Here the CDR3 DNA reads TGTGCCACCAGCAGCGGGGGAGGGAACACTGAAGCTTTCTTT. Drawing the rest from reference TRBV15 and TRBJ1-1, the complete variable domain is DAMVIQNPRYQVTQFGKPVTLSCSQTLNHNVMYWYQQKSSQAPKLLFHYYDKDFNNEADTPDNFQSRRPNTSFCFLDIRSPGLGDTAMYLCATSSGGGNTEAFFGQGTRLTVV.

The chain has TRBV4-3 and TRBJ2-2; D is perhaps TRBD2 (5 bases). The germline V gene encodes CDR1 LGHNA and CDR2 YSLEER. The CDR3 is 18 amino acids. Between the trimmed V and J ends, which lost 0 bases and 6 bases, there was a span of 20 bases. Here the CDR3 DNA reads TGCGCCAGCAGCCAAGAATTTGGAGGTTCAACGGTAGCCGGGGAGCTGTTTTTT. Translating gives CASSQEFGGSTVAGELFF.

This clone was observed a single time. The CDR3 nucleotides are TGCGCCAGCAGCCCTGGGGAGATTGACTATGGCTACACCTTC. Protein sequence: CASSPGEIDYGYTF. V gene TRBV4-1 combines with J gene TRBJ1-2; D unresolved. The CDR3 has 14 amino acids. The germline V gene has CDR1 MGHRA and CDR2 YSYEKL. The V and J ends lost 4 bases and 3 bases respectively, with 12 bases between them.

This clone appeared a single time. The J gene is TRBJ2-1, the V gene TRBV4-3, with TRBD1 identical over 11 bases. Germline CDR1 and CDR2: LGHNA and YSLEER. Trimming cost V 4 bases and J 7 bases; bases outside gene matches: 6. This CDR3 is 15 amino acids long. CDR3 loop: CASSLIGQGANEQFF. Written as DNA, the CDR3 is TGCGCCAGCAGCCTGATAGGACAGGGGGCGAATGAGCAGTTCTTC.

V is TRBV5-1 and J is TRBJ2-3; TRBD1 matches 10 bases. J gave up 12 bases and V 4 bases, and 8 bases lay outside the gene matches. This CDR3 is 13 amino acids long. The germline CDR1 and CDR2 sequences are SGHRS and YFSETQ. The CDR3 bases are TGCGCCAGCAGCCCCGCCGGGACAGGGGATCAGTATTTT. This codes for CASSPAGTGDQYF.

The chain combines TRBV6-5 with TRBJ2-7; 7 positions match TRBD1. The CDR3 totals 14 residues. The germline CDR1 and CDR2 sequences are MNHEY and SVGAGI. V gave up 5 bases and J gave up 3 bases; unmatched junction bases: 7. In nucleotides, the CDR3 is TGTGCCAGCAGTACAAGGACAGGCGGCTACGAGCAGTACTTC. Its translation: CASSTRTGGYEQYF.

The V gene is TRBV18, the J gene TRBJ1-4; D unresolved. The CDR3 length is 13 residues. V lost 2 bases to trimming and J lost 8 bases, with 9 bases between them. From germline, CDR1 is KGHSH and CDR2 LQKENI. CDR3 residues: CASSPWADEKLFF. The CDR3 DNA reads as TGTGCCAGCTCACCATGGGCCGACGAAAAACTGTTTTTT.

The CDR3 DNA sequence: TGTGCCAGCAGTTTATCGTTGGTCAGGAACACTGAAGCTTTCTTT. The encoded protein is CASSLSLVRNTEAFF. This chain uses TRBV27 with TRBJ1-1; D not certain. Trimming left V 0 bases short and J 1 base short, with 9 bases between. Looked up from germline, CDR1 is MNHEY and CDR2 is SMNVEV (reference sequence). The CDR3 contains 15 residues.

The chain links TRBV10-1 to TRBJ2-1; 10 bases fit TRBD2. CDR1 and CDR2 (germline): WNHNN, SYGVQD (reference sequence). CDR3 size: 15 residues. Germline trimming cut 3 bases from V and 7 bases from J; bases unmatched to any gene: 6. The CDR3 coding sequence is TGCGCCAGCAGTGACGGCCTAGCGGGGGAAAATGAGCAGTTCTTC. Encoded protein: CASSDGLAGENEQFF.

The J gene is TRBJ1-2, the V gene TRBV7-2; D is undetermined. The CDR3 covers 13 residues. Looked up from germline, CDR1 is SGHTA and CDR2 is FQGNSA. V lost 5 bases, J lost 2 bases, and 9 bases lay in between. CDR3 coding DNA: TGTGCCAGCAGCCTCCAACTCAACTATGGCTACACCTTC. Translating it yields CASSLQLNYGYTF.

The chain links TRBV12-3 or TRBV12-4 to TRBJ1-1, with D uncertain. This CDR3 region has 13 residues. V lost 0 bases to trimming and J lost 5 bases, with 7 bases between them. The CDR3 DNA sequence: TGTGCCAGCAGTTTAGCGTCCGGGACTGAAGCTTTCTTT. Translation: CASSLASGTEAFF.

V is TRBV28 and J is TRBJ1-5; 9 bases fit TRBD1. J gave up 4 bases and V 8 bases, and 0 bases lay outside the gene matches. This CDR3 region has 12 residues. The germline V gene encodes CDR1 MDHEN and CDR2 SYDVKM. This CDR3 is CASGTGNQPQHF. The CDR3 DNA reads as TGTGCCAGCGGGACAGGGAATCAGCCCCAGCATTTT.

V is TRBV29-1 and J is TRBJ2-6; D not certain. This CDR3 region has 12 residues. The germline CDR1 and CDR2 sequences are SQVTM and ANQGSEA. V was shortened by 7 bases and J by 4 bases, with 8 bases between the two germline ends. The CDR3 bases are TGCAGCGCGTCCGGGGGGGCCAACGTCCTGACTTTC. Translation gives CSASGGANVLTF. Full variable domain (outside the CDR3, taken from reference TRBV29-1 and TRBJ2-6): SAVISQKPSRDICQRGTSLTIQCQVDSQVTMMFWYRQQPGQSLTLIATANQGSEATYESGFVIDKFPISRPNLTFSTLTVSNMSPEDSSIYLCSASGGANVLTFGAGSRLTVL.

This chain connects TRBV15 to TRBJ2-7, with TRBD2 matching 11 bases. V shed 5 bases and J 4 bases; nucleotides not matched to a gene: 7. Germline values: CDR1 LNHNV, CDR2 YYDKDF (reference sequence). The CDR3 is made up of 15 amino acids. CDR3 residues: CATSRPSGGSYEQYF. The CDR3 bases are TGTGCCACCAGCCGCCCTAGCGGGGGGAGTTACGAGCAGTACTTC. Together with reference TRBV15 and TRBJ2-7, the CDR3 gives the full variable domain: DAMVIQNPRYQVTQFGKPVTLSCSQTLNHNVMYWYQQKSSQAPKLLFHYYDKDFNNEADTPDNFQSRRPNTSFCFLDIRSPGLGDTAMYLCATSRPSGGSYEQYFGPGTRLTVT.

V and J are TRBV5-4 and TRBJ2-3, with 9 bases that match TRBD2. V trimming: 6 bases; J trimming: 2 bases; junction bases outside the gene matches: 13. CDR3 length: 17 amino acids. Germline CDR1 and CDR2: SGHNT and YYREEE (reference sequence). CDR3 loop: CASKGGGGTSFTDTQYF. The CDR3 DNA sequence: TGTGCCAGCAAAGGAGGGGGCGGGACTAGCTTCACAGATACGCAGTATTTT.

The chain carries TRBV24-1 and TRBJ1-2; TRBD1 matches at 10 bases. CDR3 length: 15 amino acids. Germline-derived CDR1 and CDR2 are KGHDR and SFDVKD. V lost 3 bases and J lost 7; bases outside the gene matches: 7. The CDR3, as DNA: TGTGCCACCAGTGATCAACCCGGGACAGGGGTTGGCTACACCTTC. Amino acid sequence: CATSDQPGTGVGYTF.

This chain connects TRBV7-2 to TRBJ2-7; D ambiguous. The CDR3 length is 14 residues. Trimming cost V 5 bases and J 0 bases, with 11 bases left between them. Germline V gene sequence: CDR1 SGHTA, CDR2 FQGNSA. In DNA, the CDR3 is TGTGCCAGCAGCCACGACCGGAGCTCCTACGAGCAGTACTTC. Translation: CASSHDRSSYEQYF. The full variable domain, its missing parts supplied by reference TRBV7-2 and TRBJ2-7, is GAGVSQSPSNKVTEKGKDVELRCDPISGHTALYWYRQSLGQGLEFLIYFQGNSAPDKSGLPSDRFSAERTGGSVSTLTIQRTQQEDSAVYLCASSHDRSSYEQYFGPGTRLTVT.

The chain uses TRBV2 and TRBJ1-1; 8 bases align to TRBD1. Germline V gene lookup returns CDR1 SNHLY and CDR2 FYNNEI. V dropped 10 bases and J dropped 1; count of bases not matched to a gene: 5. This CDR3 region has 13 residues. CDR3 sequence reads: CATSQGENTEAFF. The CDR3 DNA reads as TGTGCCACTTCACAGGGGGAGAACACTGAAGCTTTCTTT.

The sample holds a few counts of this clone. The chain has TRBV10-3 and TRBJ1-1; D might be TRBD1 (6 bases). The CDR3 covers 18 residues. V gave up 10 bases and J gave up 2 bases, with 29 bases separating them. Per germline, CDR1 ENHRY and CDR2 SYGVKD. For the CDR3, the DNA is TGTGCCACCGGGGCCGAGGCGGGGGGCGTGGACAGAAACACTGAAGCTTTCTTT. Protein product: CATGAEAGGVDRNTEAFF.

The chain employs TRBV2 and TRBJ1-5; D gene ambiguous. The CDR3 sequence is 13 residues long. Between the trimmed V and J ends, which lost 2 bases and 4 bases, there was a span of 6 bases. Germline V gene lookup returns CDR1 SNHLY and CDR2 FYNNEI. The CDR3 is CASSETVNQPQHF. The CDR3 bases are TGTGCCAGCAGTGAAACAGTTAATCAGCCCCAGCATTTT.

CDR3 region: CASSEGIGAQYF. Here the CDR3 DNA reads TGTGCCAGCAGTGAGGGAATTGGGGCGCAGTACTTC. The chain uses TRBV2 and TRBJ2-7; maybe TRBD1 (5 bases). The germline V and J ends were trimmed by 3 bases and 9 bases, with 12 bases remaining between them. This CDR3 is 12 amino acids long. Germline CDR1 reads SNHLY; CDR2 reads FYNNEI.

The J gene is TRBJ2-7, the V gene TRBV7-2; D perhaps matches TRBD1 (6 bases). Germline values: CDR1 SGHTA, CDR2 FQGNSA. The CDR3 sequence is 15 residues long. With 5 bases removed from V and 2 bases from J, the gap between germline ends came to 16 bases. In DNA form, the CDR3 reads TGTGCCAGCAGCCGCAGGACAGAGAGAACCTACGAGCAGTACTTC. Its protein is CASSRRTERTYEQYF.

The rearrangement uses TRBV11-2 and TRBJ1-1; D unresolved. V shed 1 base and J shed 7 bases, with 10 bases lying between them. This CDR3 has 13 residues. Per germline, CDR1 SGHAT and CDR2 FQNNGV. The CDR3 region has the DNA TGTGCCAGCAGCTTAGGCGGCGGCCTTGAAGCTTTCTTT. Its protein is CASSLGGGLEAFF.

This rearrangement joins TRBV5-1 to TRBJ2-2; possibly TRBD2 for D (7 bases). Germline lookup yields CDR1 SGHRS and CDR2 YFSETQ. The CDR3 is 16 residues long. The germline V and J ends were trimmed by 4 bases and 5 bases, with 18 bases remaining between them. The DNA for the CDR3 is TGCGCCAGCAGCCCCGAGGGGGGGGCGAGGACCGGGGAGCTGTTTTTT. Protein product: CASSPEGGARTGELFF.

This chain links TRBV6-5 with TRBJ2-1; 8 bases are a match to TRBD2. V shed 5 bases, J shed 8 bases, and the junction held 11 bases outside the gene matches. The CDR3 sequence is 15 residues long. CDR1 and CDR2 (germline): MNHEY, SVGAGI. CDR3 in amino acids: CASSPLRGGPDEQFF. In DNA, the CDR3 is TGTGCCAGCAGTCCCCTCCGGGGGGGGCCAGATGAGCAGTTCTTC.

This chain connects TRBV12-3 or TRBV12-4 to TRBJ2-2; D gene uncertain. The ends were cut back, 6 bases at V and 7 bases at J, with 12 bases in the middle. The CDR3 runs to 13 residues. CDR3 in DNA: TGTGCCAGCAGCCCACGACTGGGCGGGGAGCTGTTTTTT. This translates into CASSPRLGGELFF.

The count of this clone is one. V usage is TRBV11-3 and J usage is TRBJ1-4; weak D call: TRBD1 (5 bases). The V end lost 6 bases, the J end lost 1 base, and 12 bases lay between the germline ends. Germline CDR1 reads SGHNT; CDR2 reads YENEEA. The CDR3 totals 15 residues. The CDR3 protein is CASSPTRVTNEKLFF. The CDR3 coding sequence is TGTGCCAGCAGTCCGACCAGGGTAACTAATGAAAAACTGTTTTTT. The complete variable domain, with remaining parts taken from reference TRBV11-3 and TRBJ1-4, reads EAGVVQSPRYKIIEKKQPVAFWCNPISGHNTLYWYLQNLGQGPELLIRYENEEAVDDSQLPKDRFSAERLKGVDSTLKIQPAELGDSAVYLCASSPTRVTNEKLFFGSGTQLSVL.

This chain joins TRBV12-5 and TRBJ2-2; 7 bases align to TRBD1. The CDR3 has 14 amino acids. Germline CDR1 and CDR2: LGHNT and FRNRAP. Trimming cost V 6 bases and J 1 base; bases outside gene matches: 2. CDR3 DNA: TGTGCTAGTGGGGCAGGGGGGAACACCGGGGAGCTGTTTTTT. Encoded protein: CASGAGGNTGELFF.

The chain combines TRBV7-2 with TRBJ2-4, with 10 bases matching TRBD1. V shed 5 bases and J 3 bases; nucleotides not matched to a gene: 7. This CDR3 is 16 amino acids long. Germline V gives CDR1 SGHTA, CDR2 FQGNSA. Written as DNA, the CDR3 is TGTGCCAGCAGCGACAGGGGGCGCCGAGGCAAAAACATTCAGTACTTC. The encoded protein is CASSDRGRRGKNIQYF.

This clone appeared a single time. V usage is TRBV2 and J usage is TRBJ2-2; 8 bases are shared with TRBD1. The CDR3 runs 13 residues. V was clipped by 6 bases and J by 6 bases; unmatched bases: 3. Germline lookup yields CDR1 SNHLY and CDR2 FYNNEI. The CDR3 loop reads CASSRQGPGELFF. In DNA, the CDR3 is TGTGCCAGCAGCCGACAGGGGCCCGGGGAGCTGTTTTTT.

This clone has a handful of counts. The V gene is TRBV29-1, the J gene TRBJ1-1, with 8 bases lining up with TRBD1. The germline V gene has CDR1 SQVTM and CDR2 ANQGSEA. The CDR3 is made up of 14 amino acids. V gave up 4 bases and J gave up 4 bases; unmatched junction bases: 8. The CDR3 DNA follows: TGCAGCGTTGCGCAGGGGGCTCGGGGCACTGAAGCTTTCTTT. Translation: CSVAQGARGTEAFF. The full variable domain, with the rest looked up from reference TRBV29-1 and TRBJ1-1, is SAVISQKPSRDICQRGTSLTIQCQVDSQVTMMFWYRQQPGQSLTLIATANQGSEATYESGFVIDKFPISRPNLTFSTLTVSNMSPEDSSIYLCSVAQGARGTEAFFGQGTRLTVV.